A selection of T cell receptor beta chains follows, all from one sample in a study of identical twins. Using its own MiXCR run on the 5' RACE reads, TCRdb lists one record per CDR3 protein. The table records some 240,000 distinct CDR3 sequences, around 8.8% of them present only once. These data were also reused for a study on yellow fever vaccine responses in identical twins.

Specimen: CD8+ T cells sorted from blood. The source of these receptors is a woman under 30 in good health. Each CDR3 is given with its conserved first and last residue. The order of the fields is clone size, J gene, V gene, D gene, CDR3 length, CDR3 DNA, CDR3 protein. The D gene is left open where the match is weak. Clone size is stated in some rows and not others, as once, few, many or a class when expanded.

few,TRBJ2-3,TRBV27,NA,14,TGTGCCAGCAGTCTAAAACTAGATGCAGATACGCAGTATTTT,CASSLKLDADTQYF
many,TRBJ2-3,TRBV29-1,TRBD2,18,TGCAGCGTTGTTTGGGGTATCGAGACTAGCGGGGTCCCAGATACGCAGTATTTT,CSVVWGIETSGVPDTQYF
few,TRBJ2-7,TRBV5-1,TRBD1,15,TGCGCCAGCAGCTGGGGGGGACAGGGAAGCCACGAGCAGTACTTC,CASSWGGQGSHEQYF
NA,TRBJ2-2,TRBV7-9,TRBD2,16,TGTGCCAGCAGCTCACGACTAGCCGTGAACACCGGGGAGCTGTTTTTT,CASSSRLAVNTGELFF
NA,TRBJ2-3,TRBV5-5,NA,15,TGTGCCAGCAGCCGTTCTGTCGGGGTCACAGATACGCAGTATTTT,CASSRSVGVTDTQYF
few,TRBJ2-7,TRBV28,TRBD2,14,TGTGCCAGCAAGGGAGCGGGATGGTCCTACGAGCAGTACTTC,CASKGAGWSYEQYF
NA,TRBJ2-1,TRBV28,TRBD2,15,TGTGCCAGCAGTTCCGGGACTACCCTTTTAGATGAGCAGTTCTTC,CASSSGTTLLDEQFF
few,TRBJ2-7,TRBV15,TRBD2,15,TGTGCCACCAGGGAGGGTAGCGGGAGAACCTACGAGCAGTACTTC,CATREGSGRTYEQYF
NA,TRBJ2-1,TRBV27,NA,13,TGTGCCAGCAGTTTATATGGGAGCAATGAGCAGTTCTTC,CASSLYGSNEQFF
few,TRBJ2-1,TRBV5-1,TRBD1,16,TGCGCCAGCAGCTTTCCCCGGGACAGGGCCTACAATGAGCAGTTCTTC,CASSFPRDRAYNEQFF
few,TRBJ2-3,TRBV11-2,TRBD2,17,TGTGCCAGCAGCTTAGTCCCGAGGCGGGGGGGGACAGATACGCAGTATTTT,CASSLVPRRGGTDTQYF
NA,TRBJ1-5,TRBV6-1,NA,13,TGTGCCAGCAGTCCCCGGGAGAATCAGCCCCAGCATTTT,CASSPRENQPQHF
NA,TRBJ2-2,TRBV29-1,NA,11,TGCAGCGTTTCTAACACCGGGGAGCTGTTTTTT,CSVSNTGELFF
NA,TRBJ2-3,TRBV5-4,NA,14,TGTGCCAGCAGCTTGGGCGGGACCCCAGATACGCAGTATTTT,CASSLGGTPDTQYF
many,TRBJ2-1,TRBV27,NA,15,TGTGCCAGCAGTACAAACGGGCCACCTTACAATGAGCAGTTCTTC,CASSTNGPPYNEQFF
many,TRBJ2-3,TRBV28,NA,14,TGTGCCAGCAGTTTAGGCCTCCACACAGATACGCAGTATTTT,CASSLGLHTDTQYF
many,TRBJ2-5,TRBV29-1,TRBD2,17,TGCAGCGTTGAAGTTGGAGACCTAGCGGGAGGTTGGGAGACCCAGTACTTC,CSVEVGDLAGGWETQYF
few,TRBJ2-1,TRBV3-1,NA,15,TGTGCCAGCAGGGCCAGACAGGAAAACTACAATGAGCAGTTCTTC,CASRARQENYNEQFF
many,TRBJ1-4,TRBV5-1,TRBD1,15,TGCGCCAGCAGCCCAACCAGGGGGCGGAGTGAAAAACTGTTTTTT,CASSPTRGRSEKLFF
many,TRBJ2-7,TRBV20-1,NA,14,TGCAGTGCTAGAGGGACTGACTCCGACTACGAGCAGTACTTC,CSARGTDSDYEQYF
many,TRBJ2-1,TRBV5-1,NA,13,TGCGCCAGCACAGGGTCTACCTACAATGAGCAGTTCTTC,CASTGSTYNEQFF
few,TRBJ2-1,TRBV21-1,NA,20,TGTGCCAGCAGCAAAGCGGGACTAGCGGGAGAAGGGGCCGAGAGCGTTGAGCAGTTCTTC,CASSKAGLAGEGAESVEQFF
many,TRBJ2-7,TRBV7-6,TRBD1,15,TGTGCCAGCAGCTTAATGAAGGGGGCCCTCTACGAGCAGTACTTC,CASSLMKGALYEQYF
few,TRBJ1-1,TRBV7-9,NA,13,TGTGCCAGCAGCTTAGTTTATGCCGGGGAAGCTTTCTTT,CASSLVYAGEAFF
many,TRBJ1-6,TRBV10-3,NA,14,TGTGCCATCGCGGGTAGTGGACGTAATTCACCCCTCCACTTT,CAIAGSGRNSPLHF
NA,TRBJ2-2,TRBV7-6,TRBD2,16,TGTGCCAGCAGCTTAGGAGTAGCGGGGCGAACCGGGGAGCTGTTTTTT,CASSLGVAGRTGELFF
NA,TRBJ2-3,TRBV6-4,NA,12,TGTGCCAGCAGTGACTATGGACCGCCAGTGGATTTT,CASSDYGPPVDF
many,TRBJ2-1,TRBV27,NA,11,TGTGCCAGCAGTCGTTACAATGAGCAGTTCTTC,CASSRYNEQFF
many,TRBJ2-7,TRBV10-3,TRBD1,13,TGTGCCATGGGTCAGGGGGACCCCTACGAGCAGTACTTC,CAMGQGDPYEQYF